This is a list of T cell receptor beta chains from one sample in a study of blood T cell repertoires in COVID-19. Sequencing used immunoSEQ multiplex PCR; TCRdb keeps in-frame clones, though not all of them. The data contain 40,000 to 55,000 clones, 86% of them singletons. The sample comprised peripheral blood. All receptors derive from a human donor in a cohort sampled during active COVID-19. Both conserved end residues are part of each CDR3. The order of the fields is V gene, D gene, clone size, J gene, CDR3 DNA, CDR3 protein. The D gene is left open where the match is weak. Not all rows give a size; the values are once, few, many and, for expanded clones, a class.

V: TRBV19; D: NA; size: NA; J: TRBJ2-1; DNA: TGTGCCAGTAGTTCAGGGCGTGAGCAGTTCTTC; CDR3: CASSSGREQFF
V: TRBV19; D: NA; size: NA; J: TRBJ2-7; DNA: TGTGCCAGTAGTATCTTCGGCGGGTTGACTTACGAGCAGTACTTC; CDR3: CASSIFGGLTYEQYF
V: TRBV6-5; D: TRBD2; size: NA; J: TRBJ2-5; DNA: TGTGCCAGTAGACTAGCGGGGGCCCTAGAGACCCAGTACTTC; CDR3: CASRLAGALETQYF
V: TRBV7-2; D: TRBD1; size: medium-sized; J: TRBJ1-5; DNA: TGTGCCAGCAGCTACGGGACAGAAAGCAATCAGCCCCAGCATTTT; CDR3: CASSYGTESNQPQHF
V: TRBV18; D: TRBD1; size: NA; J: TRBJ1-3; DNA: TGTGCCAGCTCACCTTATCAGGGGGCGCTCGGAAACACCATATATTTT; CDR3: CASSPYQGALGNTIYF
V: TRBV18; D: NA; size: NA; J: TRBJ2-7; DNA: TGTGCCAGCTCACCAGAACAGGCATACGAGCAGTACTTC; CDR3: CASSPEQAYEQYF
V: TRBV6-6; D: NA; size: once; J: TRBJ1-1; DNA: TGTGCCAGCAGTTACGCGCCGAGCACTGAAGCTTTCTTT; CDR3: CASSYAPSTEAFF
V: TRBV11-2; D: TRBD1; size: NA; J: TRBJ1-4; DNA: TGTGCCAGCAGCCATGGACAGGGAGAGTTGCCCAATGAAAAACTGTTTTTT; CDR3: CASSHGQGELPNEKLFF
V: TRBV10-1; D: NA; size: NA; J: TRBJ2-6; DNA: TGCGCCAGCAGTGAGTCGGGGGACAATCTGCCCCTCAGCTCTGGGGCCAACGTCCTGACTTTC; CDR3: CASSESGDNLPLSSGANVLTF
V: TRBV14; D: NA; size: NA; J: TRBJ2-1; DNA: TGTGCCAGCAGCCAAGGTACATCCGGGACTCGACTATACAATGAGCAGTTCTTC; CDR3: CASSQGTSGTRLYNEQFF
V: TRBV2; D: TRBD1; size: NA; J: TRBJ2-1; DNA: TGTGCCAGCAGTAACAGGGACAGTAAATACAATGAGCAGTTCTTC; CDR3: CASSNRDSKYNEQFF
V: TRBV11-2; D: NA; size: NA; J: TRBJ1-2; DNA: TGTGCCAGCAGCTTAGGACAGCCGTATGGCTACACCTTC; CDR3: CASSLGQPYGYTF
V: TRBV5-5; D: NA; size: NA; J: TRBJ1-6; DNA: TGTGCCAGCAGCTTGCCTCAAACTAATAATTCACCCCTCCACTTT; CDR3: CASSLPQTNNSPLHF
V: TRBV11-3; D: TRBD2; size: NA; J: TRBJ2-3; DNA: TGTGCCAGCAGCACGCGGACTAGCGGGGGCACTAGCACAGATACGCAGTATTTT; CDR3: CASSTRTSGGTSTDTQYF
V: TRBV7-9; D: TRBD1; size: NA; J: TRBJ1-2; DNA: TGTGCCAGCAGCTTAGGGACAGGGGGCGACTATGGCTACACCTTC; CDR3: CASSLGTGGDYGYTF
V: TRBV11-2; D: NA; size: NA; J: TRBJ2-4; DNA: TGTGCCAGCAGCCTGACCAATGCAGGCGTGGGTGGCAAAAACATTCAGTACTTC; CDR3: CASSLTNAGVGGKNIQYF
V: TRBV3-1/TRBV3-2; D: NA; size: NA; J: TRBJ1-4; DNA: TGTGCCAGCAGCGCAGGGGCCCCGTCAACTAATGAAAAACTGTTTTTT; CDR3: CASSAGAPSTNEKLFF
V: TRBV28; D: TRBD1; size: NA; J: TRBJ2-6; DNA: TGTGCCAGCAGTTCGGGACAGGGGAGGGGGGGGGCCAACGTCCTGACTTTC; CDR3: CASSSGQGRGGANVLTF
V: TRBV4-1; D: TRBD1; size: NA; J: TRBJ2-3; DNA: TGCGCCAGCAGCCCCCGGGACAGGGGGCGTTCAGATACGCAGTATTTT; CDR3: CASSPRDRGRSDTQYF
V: TRBV29-1; D: TRBD1; size: NA; J: TRBJ1-2; DNA: TGCAGCGTTGCCCACTGGGAGACCGGGACAGGGGCCGCCGGCGGAGGCTACACCTTC; CDR3: CSVAHWETGTGAAGGGYTF